The subject of this entry is one T cell receptor beta chain. CDR3 length equals 13 residues. V was shortened by 4 bases and J by 2 bases, with 9 bases between the two germline ends. Germline CDR1 and CDR2: GTSNPN and SVGIG (reference sequence). Construction of the TCRbeta library involved unique molecular identifiers. In TCRdb, the PCR reads were re-called with MiXCR into one record per CDR3 protein. The table has some 530,000 distinct CDR3 sequences, around an eighth seen once. This entry comes from a study of T-cell reconstitution after alpha-beta-depleted transplantation in children. The specimen was PBMCs from the stem cell graft donor, collected from the stem cell graft. The sequence derives from a human donor who donated a stem cell graft to a child with combined immunodeficiency. V gene TRBV30 combines with J gene TRBJ2-1; TRBD2 might be the D (5 bases). This CDR3 is CAWTRTAYNEQFF. In DNA form, the CDR3 reads TGTGCCTGGACTCGGACTGCCTACAATGAGCAGTTCTTC.